A single sample is the source of the 26 T cell receptor beta chains below, sequenced in a study of cytomegalovirus exposure and HLA in healthy donors. The PCR employed 60 Vbeta primers together with 13 Jbeta primers. Data came from immunoSEQ multiplex PCR; TCRdb stores just in-frame clones and leaves some out. The sample has about 130,000 clones; roughly 85% are singletons. What was sequenced was PBMCs. Source of these receptors: a man between 18 and 35 years old in good health and CMV-seropositive.

The V and J genes are TRBV6-5 and TRBJ1-2; D is unclear. Germline V lookup: CDR1 MNHEY, CDR2 SVGAGI. The ends were cut back, 5 bases at V and 8 bases at J, with 21 bases in the middle. The CDR3 totals 15 residues. The CDR3 DNA follows: TGTGCCAGCAGTATGGATCCTCTAGCGGCCCAAGGCTACACCTTC. This gives the protein CASSMDPLAAQGYTF.

The J gene is TRBJ2-7, the V gene TRBV10-3; no reliable D call. Germline-derived CDR1 and CDR2 are ENHRY and SYGVKD. This CDR3 is built from 15 residues. V was trimmed by 0 bases and J by 2 bases, leaving 11 bases between them. The CDR3 DNA is TGTGCCATCAGTGAGTCTGGTACAGCACCCTACGAGCAGTACTTC. This gives the protein CAISESGTAPYEQYF.

The chain couples TRBV10-1 to TRBJ1-3, with 7 bases fitting TRBD1. Germline-derived CDR1 and CDR2 are WNHNN and SYGVQD (reference sequence). V gave up 6 bases and J gave up 3 bases; unmatched junction bases: 5. The CDR3 extends over 14 amino acids. The CDR3 nucleotides read TGCGCCAGCAGACCCGGGACAGATGGAAACACCATATATTTT. It yields the protein CASRPGTDGNTIYF.

The rearrangement uses TRBV10-2 and TRBJ2-2; D is perhaps TRBD2 (5 bases). CDR3 size: 16 residues. The V end lost 3 bases, the J end lost 7 bases, and 18 bases lay between the germline ends. Germline V gives CDR1 WSHSY, CDR2 SAAADI. The CDR3 bases are TGCGCCAGCAGTGAACTACCAGGAGGTGCCGGCGGGGAGCTGTTTTTT. Protein sequence: CASSELPGGAGGELFF.

This chain joins TRBV6-1 and TRBJ2-3, with a possible D match to TRBD1 (5 bases). The V gene's germline CDR1 is MNHNS and CDR2 SASEGT. The CDR3 length is 13 residues. The V end lost 6 bases, the J end lost 4 bases, and 11 bases lay between the germline ends. The CDR3 region is CASRDIWSDTQYF. The CDR3 nucleotides are TGTGCCAGCAGGGACATTTGGTCAGATACGCAGTATTTT.

The gene calls are TRBV12-5 and TRBJ2-1; 16 positions match TRBD2. Unmatched junction bases numbered 2, after V lost 1 base and J lost 2 bases. CDR1 and CDR2 (germline): LGHNT, FRNRAP. The length of the CDR3 is 18 residues. CDR3 bases: TGTGCTAGTGGTTTGGCCGGGACTAGCGGGGGGGCCTACAATGAGCAGTTCTTC. Translating gives CASGLAGTSGGAYNEQFF.

In its sample, this clone was seen a few times. J is TRBJ2-3 and V is TRBV27; 7 bases line up with TRBD2. The CDR3 contains 13 residues. V lost 8 bases, J lost 5 bases, and 7 bases stayed unmatched. CDR1 MNHEY and CDR2 SMNVEV come from the germline V gene (reference sequence). CDR3 residues: CASVGRGQDTQYF. DNA of the CDR3: TGTGCCAGCGTGGGGAGGGGCCAAGATACGCAGTATTTT.

The chain is built from TRBV28 and TRBJ2-7, with 11 bases matching TRBD2. CDR3 length: 17 amino acids. The junction had 16 bases not matched to a gene; V was cut back by 5 bases and J by 7 bases. Germline lookup yields CDR1 MDHEN and CDR2 SYDVKM. CDR3 coding DNA: TGTGCCAGCAGTCGAGCAACTAGCGGGGGACCCCAGGGGGAGCAGTACTTC. Protein: CASSRATSGGPQGEQYF.

The chain has TRBV19 and TRBJ1-1; D might be TRBD1 (5 bases). Germline CDR1 is LNHDA and CDR2 is SQIVND (reference sequence). V lost 9 bases and J lost 1, with 18 bases in between. This CDR3 spans 15 amino acids. The CDR3 nucleotides read TGTGCCAGCCAGACCTATCAGGGATCGAACACTGAAGCTTTCTTT. Translating gives CASQTYQGSNTEAFF.

The table lists this clone with a few counts. The rearrangement uses TRBV27 and TRBJ1-6; D unclear. V lost 3 bases and J 7 bases, leaving 10 bases between the germline ends. The CDR3 is 14 amino acids. Looked up from germline, CDR1 is MNHEY and CDR2 is SMNVEV (reference sequence). The CDR3 sequence: CASSFVSTNSPLHF. In DNA form, the CDR3 reads TGTGCCAGCAGTTTCGTATCGACAAATTCACCCCTCCACTTT.

V and J are TRBV5-1 and TRBJ2-7; TRBD2 aligns across 11 bases. This CDR3 spans 16 amino acids. Per the germline V gene, CDR1 is SGHRS and CDR2 is YFSETQ. V dropped 0 bases and J dropped 7; count of bases not matched to a gene: 9. This chain's CDR3 is CASSLGSSGGRGEQYF. The CDR3 DNA reads TGCGCCAGCAGCTTGGGCTCTAGCGGGGGGAGAGGGGAGCAGTACTTC.

In regard to this clone: The junction departs from germline at one end; a sequencing error may be responsible. The chain links TRBV4-1 to TRBJ1-4; no reliable D call. From germline, CDR1 is MGHRA and CDR2 YSYEKL. The CDR3 sequence is 15 residues long. The CDR3 bases are TGCGCCAGCAGCCTTATCGGCGGGTCTAACGAAAAACTGTTTTTT. This codes for CASSLIGGSNEKLFF.

This chain links TRBV12-5 with TRBJ1-1; 7 bases align to TRBD1. The junction had 7 bases not matched to a gene; V was cut back by 6 bases and J by 3 bases. This CDR3 contains 14 residues. Germline CDR1 is LGHNT and CDR2 is FRNRAP. CDR3 sequence: CASGNRGGDTEAFF. In DNA form, the CDR3 reads TGTGCTAGTGGCAACAGGGGCGGCGACACTGAAGCTTTCTTT.

This clone turned up a few times. The V gene is TRBV25-1, the J gene TRBJ1-3, with TRBD1 matching over 7 bases. The CDR3 spans 16 residues. V gave up 1 base and J gave up 8 bases; unmatched junction bases: 11. Germline CDR1 is MGHDK and CDR2 is SYGVNS. CDR3 region: CASSESSGTDSYTIYF. In DNA form, the CDR3 reads TGTGCCAGCAGTGAATCTTCGGGGACAGATAGTTACACCATATATTTT.

The gene calls are TRBV2 and TRBJ2-3, with TRBD2 matching 9 bases. V trimming: 4 bases; J trimming: 1 base; junction bases outside the gene matches: 3. CDR3 length: 15 residues. CDR1 is SNHLY, CDR2 FYNNEI, per germline. The CDR3 sequence is CASSGERGGTDTQYF. CDR3 DNA sequence: TGTGCCAGCAGTGGGGAGCGGGGGGGCACAGATACGCAGTATTTT.

This chain connects TRBV4-2 to TRBJ2-1; the match to TRBD2 covers 11 bases. Germline V gene sequence: CDR1 LGHNA, CDR2 YNFKEQ. V lost 0 bases, J lost 2 bases, and 0 bases stayed unmatched. The CDR3 spans 16 residues. The DNA of the CDR3 is TGTGCCAGCAGCCAAGAGACTAGCGGGACCTACAATGAGCAGTTCTTC. Translation gives CASSQETSGTYNEQFF.

The chain uses TRBV11-3 and TRBJ1-1, with D unclear. Germline-derived CDR1 and CDR2 are SGHNT and YENEEA. The CDR3 loop spans 14 amino acids. V was shortened by 3 bases and J by 3 bases, with 11 bases between the two germline ends. The CDR3 region has the DNA TGTGCCAGCAGCTTGGGGAGGATTTACACTGAAGCTTTCTTT. It codes for CASSLGRIYTEAFF. Combining the CDR3 with reference TRBV11-3 and TRBJ1-1 gives the whole variable domain EAGVVQSPRYKIIEKKQPVAFWCNPISGHNTLYWYLQNLGQGPELLIRYENEEAVDDSQLPKDRFSAERLKGVDSTLKIQPAELGDSAVYLCASSLGRIYTEAFFGQGTRLTVV.

The J gene is TRBJ2-7, the V gene TRBV2; 7 positions match TRBD1. In germline, CDR1 is SNHLY, CDR2 FYNNEI. The CDR3 has 14 residues. J was trimmed by 4 bases and V by 3 bases; bases with no gene match: 6. In DNA form, the CDR3 reads TGTGCCAGCAGTGACGGGACAGCTTATTACGAGCAGTACTTC. Its translation is CASSDGTAYYEQYF.

V and J are TRBV6-5 and TRBJ2-3; 7 bases agree with TRBD1. The CDR3 runs to 13 residues. Losses at the gene ends were 6 bases for V and 6 bases for J; bases not matched to a gene: 6. CDR1 MNHEY and CDR2 SVGAGI come from the germline V gene. CDR3: CASSLGQLDTQYF. The CDR3 region has the DNA TGTGCCAGCAGCTTGGGACAGCTGGATACGCAGTATTTT.

The gene calls are TRBV4-2 and TRBJ2-5; D may be TRBD2 (7 bases). V shed 4 bases and J shed 3 bases, with 15 bases lying between them. The CDR3 has 15 amino acids. Germline lookup yields CDR1 LGHNA and CDR2 YNFKEQ. The CDR3 coding sequence is TGTGCCAGCAGCCCTAACCGGGGGGCTGAAGAGACCCAGTACTTC. This sequence encodes CASSPNRGAEETQYF.

The V gene is TRBV10-3, the J gene TRBJ2-7; D may be TRBD1 (5 bases). The germline CDR1 and CDR2 sequences are ENHRY and SYGVKD. The CDR3 has 12 residues. V gave up 3 bases and J gave up 3 bases, with 6 bases separating them. CDR3 residues: CAISDDSYEQYF. The CDR3 DNA follows: TGTGCCATCAGTGACGACAGCTACGAGCAGTACTTC.

There are a few counts of this clone. V usage is TRBV27 and J usage is TRBJ1-3; no definite D call. This CDR3 region has 15 residues. The V and J ends lost 2 bases and 0 bases respectively, with 8 bases between them. The germline V gene encodes CDR1 MNHEY and CDR2 SMNVEV (reference sequence). CDR3 loop: CASSLSFYSGNTIYF. The CDR3 coding sequence is TGTGCCAGCAGTTTAAGTTTCTACTCTGGAAACACCATATATTTT.

The rearrangement joins TRBV30 to TRBJ1-1; tentative D call: TRBD1 (6 bases). CDR1 and CDR2 from the germline V gene are GTSNPN and SVGIG (reference sequence). Trimming pared 4 bases from V and 3 bases from J, leaving 15 bases between. This CDR3 has 14 amino acids. CDR3 coding DNA: TGTGCCTGGATCTTAGACAGGCTCTACACTGAAGCTTTCTTT. The encoded protein is CAWILDRLYTEAFF. Full variable domain (rest looked up from reference TRBV30 and TRBJ1-1): SQTIHQWPATLVQPVGSPLSLECTVEGTSNPNLYWYRQAAGRGLQLLFYSVGIGQISSEVPQNLSASRPQDRQFILSSKKLLLSDSGFYLCAWILDRLYTEAFFGQGTRLTVV.

The chain employs TRBV12-5 and TRBJ2-1; D remains unclear. Germline values: CDR1 LGHNT, CDR2 FRNRAP. V shed 2 bases and J shed 7 bases, with 12 bases lying between them. CDR3 length: 14 amino acids. The CDR3 spells CASGLSTLVNEQFF. In DNA form, the CDR3 reads TGTGCTAGTGGTTTGTCAACGCTAGTAAATGAGCAGTTCTTC. Full variable domain (rest looked up from reference TRBV12-5 and TRBJ2-1): DARVTQTPRHKVTEMGQEVTMRCQPILGHNTVFWYRQTMMQGLELLAYFRNRAPLDDSGMPKDRFSAEMPDATLATLKIQPSEPRDSAVYFCASGLSTLVNEQFFGPGTRLTVL.

The chain links TRBV29-1 to TRBJ2-2, with D unclear. The CDR3 is made up of 13 amino acids. The V end lost 3 bases, the J end lost 4 bases, and 9 bases lay between the germline ends. Germline values: CDR1 SQVTM, CDR2 ANQGSEA. CDR3 region: CSVDSSVTGELFF. The DNA for the CDR3 is TGCAGCGTTGATTCCTCCGTCACCGGGGAGCTGTTTTTT.

The chain combines TRBV5-6 with TRBJ1-6, with D tentatively TRBD1 (6 bases). The CDR3 length is 17 residues. CDR1 and CDR2 from the germline V gene are SGHDT and YYEEEE. Trimming took off 5 bases at V and 0 bases at J, with 15 bases between the two ends. The CDR3 DNA reads TGTGCCAGCAGTTCCGACAGGTCGAGCTCCTATAATTCACCCCTCCACTTT. Its translation: CASSSDRSSSYNSPLHF.